Listed here is a single T cell receptor beta chain. Original methodology: Quantification of nucleated cells was approximated via reference gene primer amplification. Clones were sequenced by immunoSEQ multiplex PCR, and TCRdb holds only the in-frame ones, with some missing. For V, J and clone size, that table is used; D and trimming come from the DNA. The sample lists 200,000 to 250,000 clones, about 87% occurring once. The entry originates in a study of blood T cell repertoires in COVID-19. In the 2 weeks before study entry, exposed participants met a COVID-19 case, which was PCR-confirmed or clinician-diagnosed. The TCR was taken from a woman in her 30s who had been exposed to COVID-19. Sample: PBMCs or T cells enriched from blood (not recorded which).

The CDR3 DNA is TGTGCCAGTAAGACAGGGGGTAACTATGGCTACACCTTC. Encoded protein: CASKTGGNYGYTF. The chain carries TRBV19 and TRBJ1-2; 9 nucleotides line up with TRBD1. Germline V gene sequence: CDR1 LNHDA, CDR2 SQIVND (reference sequence). The V and J ends lost 7 bases and 1 base, in that order; junction bases with no gene match: 1. The CDR3 has 13 residues.